What follows is one T cell receptor beta chain and its context. The ends lost 3 bases at V and 6 bases at J; junction bases unmatched: 3. The CDR3 runs 14 residues. From germline, CDR1 is SGDLS and CDR2 YYNGEE. The data derive from a study of T-cell reconstitution after alpha-beta-depleted transplantation in children. Preparation of the TCRbeta library involved a method that used unique molecular identifiers. Via MiXCR, TCRdb re-called the PCR reads, giving one row per CDR3 protein. The sample consists of about 610,000 distinct CDR3 sequences, 20% to 30% of them appearing once. This material consisted of PBMCs, taken before TCRalphabeta/CD19-depleted stem cell transplant. The TCR comes from a boy in the first two years of life with Wiskott-Aldrich syndrome, due to receive a stem cell transplant. The chain couples TRBV9 to TRBJ2-3, with 11 bases fitting TRBD2. CDR3: CASSELAGEDTQYF. CDR3 bases: TGTGCCAGCAGCGAACTAGCGGGAGAGGATACGCAGTATTTT.